A selection of T cell receptor beta chains follows, all from one sample in a study of T cell responses to AZD1222 COVID-19 vaccine. The protocol was immunoSEQ multiplex PCR, while the TCRdb copy is restricted to in-frame clones and leaves out a portion. The sample comprises about 160,000 clones, 92% of which are singletons, and about 1% rests with the top ten. Sequenced material: peripheral blood, taken 28 days after the second AZD1222 dose. All receptors come from an adult who received the AZD1222 COVID-19 vaccine. CDR3s leave out the opening cysteine and the closing phenylalanine or tryptophan. D genes are given only for firm matches. Not all rows give a size; the values are once, few, many and, for expanded clones, a class.

ASSIRGYGYT | TRBV6-5 | - | -
SVSTDTEAF | TRBV20-1 | - | -
ASSPGQVFNYGYT | TRBV27 | - | -
ASRGSTGGGEAF | TRBV6-5 | TRBD1 | -
ASRRPMAEAF | TRBV5-5 | - | -
ASRGDWGKNIQY | TRBV19 | - | -
ASSYARMIYNSPLH | TRBV6-5 | - | -
AIRLAGGPNEQF | TRBV10-3 | TRBD2 | -
ASGLQGGTEAF | TRBV12-5 | TRBD1 | -
ASSLRLTGGGTGELF | TRBV5-4 | - | -
ASSELSSTEAF | TRBV2 | - | -
ASPGLGNTIY | TRBV12-3/TRBV12-4 | - | -
ASSRSPRATNEKLF | TRBV18 | - | -
ASSETGGDSPLH | TRBV6-1 | TRBD1 | once
ASSQDSGFGPLNYGYT | TRBV4-1 | - | -
ASSFWTGGKYEQY | TRBV5-6 | TRBD1 | -
ASSYGQVSTEAF | TRBV7-9 | TRBD1 | -
ASSSGTGTGELF | TRBV6-5 | TRBD1 | -
ASSKGQGNYGYT | TRBV9 | TRBD1 | -
ASSLTEQSTDTQY | TRBV7-8 | - | -
ASSYSVSNPGGQY | TRBV6-5 | TRBD1 | -
ASRAQGLAPLH | TRBV4-1 | - | -
ASSQPPTGLF | TRBV6-5 | TRBD1 | -
ASSPGQSSYEQY | TRBV18 | TRBD1 | -
ASSPPAGILPQH | TRBV18 | - | -
ASSLDGSLAFYGYT | TRBV11-2 | - | -
ASSPGTGGQETQY | TRBV5-4 | - | -
ASSLERRTVEAF | TRBV6-6 | - | -
ASSPRTVTNEKLF | TRBV7-9 | - | once
ASSLGQGHNEQF | TRBV9 | TRBD1 | -
ASSPYNEQF | TRBV18 | - | once
ASSRDLYRGPQH | TRBV27 | - | -
ASSFFLGSTNEKLF | TRBV5-1 | - | -
ASSLLGLSTDTQY | TRBV7-3 | TRBD2 | -
ASSHRQGSTDTQY | TRBV6-5 | TRBD1 | -
AWSSPGWEKLF | TRBV30 | - | -
ASSLSRQGVGYT | TRBV27 | TRBD1 | -
ASSFGGTGNTIY | TRBV5-8 | - | -
ASSQRSWIGVKAF | TRBV4-1 | - | -
ASSEVFRNQPQH | TRBV6-1 | - | -
AISAAENEKLF | TRBV10-3 | - | -
SASSPGVSNTGELF | TRBV20-1 | - | -
ASSPGTGTYNEQF | TRBV18 | - | -
ASSDTDRVWSGYT | TRBV7-8 | TRBD1 | -
ASSPNNWIANEKLF | TRBV18 | - | -
ASSQVNGKTQY | TRBV4-2 | - | -
ASSNPSKGPFNYGYT | TRBV9 | - | -
ASSLGQGSSPQH | TRBV7-9 | TRBD1 | -
ASSPTISGKNTEAF | TRBV7-9 | - | -
ASSKGAPQKMF | TRBV21-1 | - | -
SVLTRGYT | TRBV29-1 | - | -
ASSIGQDNSPLH | TRBV5-1 | TRBD1 | -
ASSSPRGRGETEAF | TRBV13 | - | few
ASSVGETGNYEQY | TRBV5-6 | - | -
ASSRQGDTEAF | TRBV6-5 | TRBD1 | -